This T cell receptor beta chain was identified during a study of blood T cells in healthy people across ages. Notes on the study in general: Diversity was higher, and naive CD4+ cells more numerous, in long-lived donors than in aged donors.

This clonotype was seen only a few times. As yet, its antigen is unknown. V lost 2 bases and J lost 1; bases outside the gene matches: 4. Germline values: CDR1 SGHRS, CDR2 YFSETQ. The CDR3 spans 17 residues. A second about 6 to 12 cycle PCR used barcoded and J-beta primers. Each cDNA molecule carried a tag from a template-switch adaptor that contained 12 random nucleotides. TCRdb redid the calling of the 5' RACE reads with MiXCR, one entry per CDR3 protein. The sample records more than 650,000 distinct CDR3 sequences, about 24% being singletons. The donors, healthy Caucasians from Russia, were aged 6 to 90.

Sequencing used blood. This chain joins TRBV5-1 and TRBJ2-2, with 11 bases fitting TRBD2. The source of this sequence is a man in his sixties or seventies in good health. The CDR3 region has the DNA TGCGCCAGCAGCTTTAGCGGGGGGGCCTGGAACACCGGGGAGCTGTTTTTT. Its protein product is CASSFSGGAWNTGELFF.